A single sample gave rise to the 8 T cell receptor beta chains below, sequenced in a study of shared clonotypes between healthy human individuals. TCRdb's copy holds only in-frame clones and misses some; the assay was immunoSEQ multiplex PCR. The data contain over a million clones, 96% of them seen just once; the ten biggest clones take up approximately 1.2%. The sequencing sample was made of naive CD4+ T cells sorted from blood. Subset indicated: CD45RA+ positively selected. The receptors come from a man in his thirties or forties in good health.

This chain links TRBV5-6 with TRBJ2-5, with 9 bases identical to TRBD2. The junction had 16 bases not matched to a gene; V was cut back by 4 bases and J by 3 bases. In germline, CDR1 is SGHDT, CDR2 YYEEEE. The CDR3 sequence is 18 residues long. The CDR3 region has the DNA TGTGCCAGCAGCAGAAAGGCGGGAGGGCCTTTAGGTAAAGAGACCCAGTACTTC. Residues: CASSRKAGGPLGKETQYF.

The chain carries TRBV4-3 and TRBJ1-3, with D uncertain. Germline assignment: CDR1 LGHNA and CDR2 YSLEER. This CDR3 is built from 14 residues. V dropped 0 bases and J dropped 0 bases, with 3 bases sitting between them. The CDR3 loop reads CASSQEISGNTIYF. Here the CDR3 DNA reads TGCGCCAGCAGCCAAGAGATCTCTGGAAACACCATATATTTT.

This clone was seen a few times. Other DNA sequences in this specimen translate into the identical CDR3. The rearrangement joins TRBV7-9 to TRBJ2-3, with D tentatively TRBD2 (5 bases). Trimming took off 2 bases at V and 5 bases at J, with 11 bases between the two ends. Germline-derived CDR1 and CDR2 are SEHNR and FQNEAQ (reference sequence). This CDR3 is built from 14 residues. The CDR3 sequence: CASSLSGGQDTQYF. The DNA of the CDR3 is TGTGCCAGCAGCTTATCAGGAGGTCAAGATACGCAGTATTTT.

The J gene is TRBJ2-3, the V gene TRBV30; TRBD2 matches 12 bases. Germline lookup yields CDR1 GTSNPN and CDR2 SVGIG (reference sequence). CDR3 size: 15 residues. The V and J ends lost 3 bases and 4 bases, in that order; junction bases with no gene match: 5. CDR3 amino acids: CAWRVGLAGPDTQYF. The CDR3 DNA sequence: TGTGCCTGGAGAGTTGGACTAGCGGGGCCAGATACGCAGTATTTT.

This rearrangement joins TRBV5-1 to TRBJ2-5; TRBD1 or TRBD2 may be the D gene (6 bases each). The assigned J gene may be wrong: the sequence end matches TRBJ2-7 better. This CDR3 is built from 16 residues. CDR1 and CDR2 from the germline V gene are SGHRS and YFSETQ. CDR3 protein: CASSGRDGGRSYEQYF. DNA of the CDR3: TGCGCCAGCAGCGGCCGAGATGGGGGGCGCTCCTACGAGCAGTACTTC.

The J gene is TRBJ2-5, the V gene TRBV4-1; D possibly corresponds to TRBD2 (5 bases). This CDR3 comprises 13 residues. Looked up from germline, CDR1 is MGHRA and CDR2 is YSYEKL. Trimming cost V 1 base and J 5 bases, with 8 bases left between them. The CDR3 nucleotides read TGCGCCAGCAGCCAAGGGGCGGGTGAGACCCAGTACTTC. As protein: CASSQGAGETQYF.

V and J are TRBV7-3 and TRBJ2-5; 8 bases are shared with TRBD2. Trimming at V came to 2 bases and at J to 5 bases, leaving 4 bases not matched to a gene. The germline gives CDR1 SGHTA, CDR2 FQGTGA. The CDR3 totals 14 residues. CDR3 in DNA: TGTGCCAGCAGCTTATCGGGAGGGCCCGAGACCCAGTACTTC. As protein: CASSLSGGPETQYF.

The rearrangement joins TRBV7-4 to TRBJ2-5, with D unclear. Germline V CDR1 and CDR2: SGHVT, SQSDAQ. The CDR3 contains 14 residues. V was clipped by 11 bases and J by 2 bases, with 18 bases between them. The CDR3: CASLGYDSQETQYF. In nucleotides, the CDR3 is TGTGCCTCCCTCGGGTACGACTCTCAAGAGACCCAGTACTTC.